This TCR beta chain was captured in a study of shared T cell receptors in the human thymus. Germline V CDR1 and CDR2: LNHDA, SQIVND (reference sequence). The CDR3 consists of 17 residues. V lost 7 bases and J lost 0; bases outside the gene matches: 10. The method was immunoSEQ multiplex PCR; TCRdb's version includes in-frame clones alone and lacks a portion of them. The table lists 650,000 to 950,000 clones, 75% to 90% of them singletons. The sample was also reused in another study, on human thymus T cells. That report adds: Healthy Finnish infants undergoing corrective surgery for congenital heart defects were used as donors. The study used thymus tissue resected during corrective heart surgery. Thymic and blood repertoires seemed to favor certain V and J genes. Related research examined unrelated individuals and reported that their thymic repertoires overlapped highly.

The receptor's source is a girl younger than two with a congenital heart defect. The J gene is TRBJ2-7, the V gene TRBV19; 12 bases fit TRBD2. Specimen: thymocytes. CDR3: CASTGLAGALGSYEQYF. The CDR3 region has the DNA TGTGCCAGTACGGGACTAGCGGGCGCTTTAGGCTCCTACGAGCAGTACTTC.